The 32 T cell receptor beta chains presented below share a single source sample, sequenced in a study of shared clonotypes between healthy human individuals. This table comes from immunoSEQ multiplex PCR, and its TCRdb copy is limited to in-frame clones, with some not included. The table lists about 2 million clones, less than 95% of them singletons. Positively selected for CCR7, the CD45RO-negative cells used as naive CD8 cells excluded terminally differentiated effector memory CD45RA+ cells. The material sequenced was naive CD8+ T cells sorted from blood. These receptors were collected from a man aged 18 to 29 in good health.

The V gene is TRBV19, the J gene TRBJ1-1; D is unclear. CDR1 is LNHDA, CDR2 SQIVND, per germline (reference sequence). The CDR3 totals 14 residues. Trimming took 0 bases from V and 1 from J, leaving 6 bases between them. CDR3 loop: CASSIDAGNTEAFF. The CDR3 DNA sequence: TGTGCCAGTAGTATAGATGCAGGGAACACTGAAGCTTTCTTT.

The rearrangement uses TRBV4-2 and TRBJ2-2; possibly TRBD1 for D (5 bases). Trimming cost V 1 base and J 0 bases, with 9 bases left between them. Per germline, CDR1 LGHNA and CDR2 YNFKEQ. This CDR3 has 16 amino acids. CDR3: CASSQVGQPNTGELFF. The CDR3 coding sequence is TGTGCCAGCAGCCAAGTGGGGCAGCCGAACACCGGGGAGCTGTTTTTT.

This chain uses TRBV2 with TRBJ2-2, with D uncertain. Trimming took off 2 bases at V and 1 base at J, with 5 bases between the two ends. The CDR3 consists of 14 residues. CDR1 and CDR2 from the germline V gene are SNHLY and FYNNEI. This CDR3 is CASSERENTGELFF. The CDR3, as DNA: TGTGCCAGCAGTGAACGAGAGAACACCGGGGAGCTGTTTTTT.

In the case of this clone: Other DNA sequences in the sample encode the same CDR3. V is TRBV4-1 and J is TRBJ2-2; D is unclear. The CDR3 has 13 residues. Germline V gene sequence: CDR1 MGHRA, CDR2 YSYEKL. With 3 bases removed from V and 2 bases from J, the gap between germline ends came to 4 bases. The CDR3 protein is CASSQDNTGELFF. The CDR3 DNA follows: TGCGCCAGCAGCCAGGACAACACCGGGGAGCTGTTTTTT.

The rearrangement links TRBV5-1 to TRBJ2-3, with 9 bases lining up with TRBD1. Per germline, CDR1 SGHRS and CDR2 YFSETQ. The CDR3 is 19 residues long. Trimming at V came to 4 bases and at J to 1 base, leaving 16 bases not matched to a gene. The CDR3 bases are TGCGCCAGCAGCCAATCGACAGGGGGTTTCGACAGTGGCACAGATACGCAGTATTTT. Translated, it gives CASSQSTGGFDSGTDTQYF.

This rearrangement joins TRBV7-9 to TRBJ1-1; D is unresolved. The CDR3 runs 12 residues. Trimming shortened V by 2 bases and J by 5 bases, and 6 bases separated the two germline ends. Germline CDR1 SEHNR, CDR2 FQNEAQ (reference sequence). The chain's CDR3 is CASSLIYTEAFF. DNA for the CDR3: TGTGCCAGCAGCTTAATATATACTGAAGCTTTCTTT.

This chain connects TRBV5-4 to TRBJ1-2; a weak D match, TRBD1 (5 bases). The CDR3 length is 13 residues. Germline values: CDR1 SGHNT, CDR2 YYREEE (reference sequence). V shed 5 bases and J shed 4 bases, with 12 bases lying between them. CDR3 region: CASRGEVGYGYTF. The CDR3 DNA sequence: TGTGCCAGCAGGGGGGAGGTCGGCTATGGCTACACCTTC.

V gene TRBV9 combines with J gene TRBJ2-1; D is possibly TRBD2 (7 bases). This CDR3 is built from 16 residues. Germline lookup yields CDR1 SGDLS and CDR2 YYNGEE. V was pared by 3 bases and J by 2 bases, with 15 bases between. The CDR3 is CASSARGGTTYNEQFF. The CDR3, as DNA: TGTGCCAGCAGCGCCCGGGGAGGGACAACCTACAATGAGCAGTTCTTC.

The CDR3 loop is CAIQDRVGGKETQYF. The CDR3 DNA reads TGTGCCATCCAAGACAGGGTAGGGGGAAAAGAGACCCAGTACTTC. V gene TRBV2 combines with J gene TRBJ2-5, with 7 bases identical to TRBD1. The ends lost 10 bases at V and 3 bases at J; junction bases unmatched: 14. The V gene's germline CDR1 is SNHLY and CDR2 FYNNEI. CDR3 length: 15 residues.

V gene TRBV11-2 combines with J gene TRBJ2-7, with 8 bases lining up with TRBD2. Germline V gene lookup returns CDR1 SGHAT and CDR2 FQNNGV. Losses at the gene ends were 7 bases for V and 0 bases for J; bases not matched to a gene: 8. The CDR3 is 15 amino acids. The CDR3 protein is CASTSFGGVSYEQYF. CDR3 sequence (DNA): TGTGCCAGCACCTCATTCGGGGGGGTCTCCTACGAGCAGTACTTC. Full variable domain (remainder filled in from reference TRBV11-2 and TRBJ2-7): EAGVAQSPRYKIIEKRQSVAFWCNPISGHATLYWYQQILGQGPKLLIQFQNNGVVDDSQLPKDRFSAERLKGVDSTLKIQPAKLEDSAVYLCASTSFGGVSYEQYFGPGTRLTVT.

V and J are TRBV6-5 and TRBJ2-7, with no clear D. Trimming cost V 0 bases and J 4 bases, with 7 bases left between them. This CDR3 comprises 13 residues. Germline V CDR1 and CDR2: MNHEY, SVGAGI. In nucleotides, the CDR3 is TGTGCCAGCAGTTACTCGATTAGGTACGAGCAGTACTTC. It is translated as CASSYSIRYEQYF.

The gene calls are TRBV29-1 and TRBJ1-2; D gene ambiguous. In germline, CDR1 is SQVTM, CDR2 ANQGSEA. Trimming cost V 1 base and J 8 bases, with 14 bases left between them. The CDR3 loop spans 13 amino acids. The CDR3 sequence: CSVEGGSFRGYTF. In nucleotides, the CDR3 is TGCAGCGTTGAAGGTGGCAGCTTCAGGGGCTACACCTTC.

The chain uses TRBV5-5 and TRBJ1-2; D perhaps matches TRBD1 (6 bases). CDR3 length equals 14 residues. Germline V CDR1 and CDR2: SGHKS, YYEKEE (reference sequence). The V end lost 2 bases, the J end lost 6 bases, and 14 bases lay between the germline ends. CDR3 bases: TGTGCCAGCAGCTTCCAGGGGCCGGTGAATGGCTACACCTTC. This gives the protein CASSFQGPVNGYTF.

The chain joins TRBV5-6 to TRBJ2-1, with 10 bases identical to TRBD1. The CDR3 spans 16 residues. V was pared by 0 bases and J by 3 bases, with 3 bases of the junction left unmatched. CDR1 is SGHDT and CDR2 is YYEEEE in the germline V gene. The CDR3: CASSLGGQGIYNEQFF. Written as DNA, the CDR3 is TGTGCCAGCAGCTTGGGGGGACAGGGGATCTACAATGAGCAGTTCTTC.

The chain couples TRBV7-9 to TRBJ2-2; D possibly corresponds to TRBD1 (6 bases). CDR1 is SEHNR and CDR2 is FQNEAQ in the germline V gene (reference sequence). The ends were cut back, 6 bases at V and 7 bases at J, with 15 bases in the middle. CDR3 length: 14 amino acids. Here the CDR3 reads CASRAYNRVGELFF. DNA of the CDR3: TGTGCCAGCAGAGCTTACAACAGGGTCGGGGAGCTGTTTTTT.

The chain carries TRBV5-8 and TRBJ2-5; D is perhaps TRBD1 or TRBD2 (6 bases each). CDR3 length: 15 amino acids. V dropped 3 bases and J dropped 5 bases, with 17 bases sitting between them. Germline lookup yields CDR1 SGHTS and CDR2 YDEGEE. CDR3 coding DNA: TGTGCCAGCAGCTGGATAAGGGGGGCGAAGGAGACCCAGTACTTC. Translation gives CASSWIRGAKETQYF.

The CDR3, as DNA: TGCAGCGTGGGGGGGACAGGGTCGGCTGAAGCTTTCTTT. Translation: CSVGGTGSAEAFF. The chain recombines TRBV29-1 with TRBJ1-1; 9 bases line up with TRBD1. This CDR3 is built from 13 residues. From germline, CDR1 is SQVTM and CDR2 ANQGSEA. J was trimmed by 6 bases and V by 6 bases; bases with no gene match: 8.

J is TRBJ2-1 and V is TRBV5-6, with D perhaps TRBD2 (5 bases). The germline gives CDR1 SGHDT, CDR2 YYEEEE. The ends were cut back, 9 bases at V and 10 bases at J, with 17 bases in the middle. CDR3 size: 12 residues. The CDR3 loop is CATELGGYEQFF. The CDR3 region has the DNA TGTGCCACCGAGCTAGGAGGTTACGAGCAGTTCTTC.

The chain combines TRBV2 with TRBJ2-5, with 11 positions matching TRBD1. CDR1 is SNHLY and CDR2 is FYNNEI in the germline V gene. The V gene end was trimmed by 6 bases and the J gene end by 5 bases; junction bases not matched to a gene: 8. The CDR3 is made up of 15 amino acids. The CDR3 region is CASSRDRGIGETQYF. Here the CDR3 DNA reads TGTGCCAGCAGCCGGGACAGGGGGATTGGGGAGACCCAGTACTTC.

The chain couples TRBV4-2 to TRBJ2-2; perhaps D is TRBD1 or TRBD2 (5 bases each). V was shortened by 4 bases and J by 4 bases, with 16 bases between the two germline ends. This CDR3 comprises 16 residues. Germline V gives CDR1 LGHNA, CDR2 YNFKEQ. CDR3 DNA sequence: TGTGCCAGCAGCCGGATCAGGGAGAGTGGCACCGGGGAGCTGTTTTTT. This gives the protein CASSRIRESGTGELFF.

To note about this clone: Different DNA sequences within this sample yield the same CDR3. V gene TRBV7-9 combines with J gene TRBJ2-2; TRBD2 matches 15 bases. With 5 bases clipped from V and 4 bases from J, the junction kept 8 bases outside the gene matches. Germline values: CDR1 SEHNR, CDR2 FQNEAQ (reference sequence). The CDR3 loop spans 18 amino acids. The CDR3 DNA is TGTGCCAGCAGCCCCGGACTAGCGGGAGGGCCAGTCACCGGGGAGCTGTTTTTT. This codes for CASSPGLAGGPVTGELFF.

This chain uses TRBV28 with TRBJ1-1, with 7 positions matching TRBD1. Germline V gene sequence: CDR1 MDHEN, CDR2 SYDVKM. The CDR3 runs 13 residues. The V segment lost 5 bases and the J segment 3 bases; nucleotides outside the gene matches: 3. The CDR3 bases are TGTGCCAGCAGTGGGGGACAGTACACTGAAGCTTTCTTT. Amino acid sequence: CASSGGQYTEAFF.

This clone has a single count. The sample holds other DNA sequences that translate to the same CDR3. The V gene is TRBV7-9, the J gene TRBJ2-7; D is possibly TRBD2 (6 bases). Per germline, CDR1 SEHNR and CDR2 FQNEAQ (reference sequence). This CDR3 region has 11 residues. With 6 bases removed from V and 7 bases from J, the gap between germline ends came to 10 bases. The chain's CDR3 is CASSFGGEQYF. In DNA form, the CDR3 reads TGTGCCAGCAGTTTCGGAGGGGAGCAGTACTTC.

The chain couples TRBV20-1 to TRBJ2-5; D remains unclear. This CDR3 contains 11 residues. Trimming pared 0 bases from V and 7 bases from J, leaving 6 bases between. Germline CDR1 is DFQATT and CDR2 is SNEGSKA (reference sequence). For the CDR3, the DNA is TGCAGTGCTAGAGATGGAGTGACCCAGTACTTC. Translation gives CSARDGVTQYF.

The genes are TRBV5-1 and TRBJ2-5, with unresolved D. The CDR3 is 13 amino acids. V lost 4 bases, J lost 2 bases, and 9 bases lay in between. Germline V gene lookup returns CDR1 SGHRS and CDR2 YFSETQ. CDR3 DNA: TGCGCCAGCAGCCCGACTCCGCAAGAGACCCAGTACTTC. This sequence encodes CASSPTPQETQYF. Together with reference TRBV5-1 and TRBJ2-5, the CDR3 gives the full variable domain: KAGVTQTPRYLIKTRGQQVTLSCSPISGHRSVSWYQQTPGQGLQFLFEYFSETQRNKGNFPGRFSGRQFSNSRSEMNVSTLELGDSALYLCASSPTPQETQYFGPGTRLLVL.

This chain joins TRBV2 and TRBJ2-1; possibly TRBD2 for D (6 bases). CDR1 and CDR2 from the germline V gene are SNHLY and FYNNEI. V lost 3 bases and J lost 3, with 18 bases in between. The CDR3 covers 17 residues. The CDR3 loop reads CASSDESWRLDYNEQFF. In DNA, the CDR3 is TGTGCCAGCAGTGACGAAAGCTGGAGACTAGACTACAATGAGCAGTTCTTC.

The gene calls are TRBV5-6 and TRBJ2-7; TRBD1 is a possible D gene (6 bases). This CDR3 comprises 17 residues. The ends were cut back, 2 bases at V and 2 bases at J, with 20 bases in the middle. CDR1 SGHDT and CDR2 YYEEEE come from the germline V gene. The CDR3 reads CASSLSIGRGTPYEQYF. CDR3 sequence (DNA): TGTGCCAGCAGCTTATCTATCGGCAGGGGAACCCCCTACGAGCAGTACTTC.

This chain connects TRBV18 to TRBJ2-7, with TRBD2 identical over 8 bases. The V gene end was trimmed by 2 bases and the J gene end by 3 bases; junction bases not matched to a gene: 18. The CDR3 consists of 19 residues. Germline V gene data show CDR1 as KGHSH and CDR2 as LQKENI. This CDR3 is CASSPTYAEAGESYYEQYF. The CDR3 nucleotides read TGTGCCAGCTCACCAACATACGCCGAAGCGGGAGAATCCTACTACGAGCAGTACTTC.

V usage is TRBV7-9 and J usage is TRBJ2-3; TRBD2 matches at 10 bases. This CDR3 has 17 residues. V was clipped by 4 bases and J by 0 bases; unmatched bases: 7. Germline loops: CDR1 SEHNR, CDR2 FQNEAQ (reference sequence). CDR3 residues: CASSSRTSGSSTDTQYF. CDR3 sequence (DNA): TGTGCCAGCAGCTCAAGGACTAGCGGCTCGAGCACAGATACGCAGTATTTT. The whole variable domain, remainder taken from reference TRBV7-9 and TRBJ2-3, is DTGVSQNPRHKITKRGQNVTFRCDPISEHNRLYWYRQTLGQGPEFLTYFQNEAQLEKSRLLSDRFSAERPKGSFSTLEIQRTEQGDSAMYLCASSSRTSGSSTDTQYFGPGTRLTVL.

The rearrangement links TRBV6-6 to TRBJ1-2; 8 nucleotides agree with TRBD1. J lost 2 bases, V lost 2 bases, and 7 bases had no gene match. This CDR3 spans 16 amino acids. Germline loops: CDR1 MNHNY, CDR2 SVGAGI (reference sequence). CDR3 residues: CASSYHPGGSNYGYTF. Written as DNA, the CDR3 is TGTGCCAGCAGTTACCACCCAGGGGGCTCGAACTATGGCTACACCTTC.

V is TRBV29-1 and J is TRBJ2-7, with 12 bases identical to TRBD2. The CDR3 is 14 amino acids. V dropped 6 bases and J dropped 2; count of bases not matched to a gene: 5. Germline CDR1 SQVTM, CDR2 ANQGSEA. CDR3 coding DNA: TGCAGCGTACTACTAGCGGGGGGAGCCTACGAGCAGTACTTC. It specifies CSVLLAGGAYEQYF.

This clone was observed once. The CDR3 bases are TGTGCCAGCAGTTACGGGGGACAGGACTCCTCCTACGAGCAGTACTTC. Its translation: CASSYGGQDSSYEQYF. The V call is TRBV6-5, the J call TRBJ2-7; 8 bases line up with TRBD1. The CDR3 contains 16 residues. Germline CDR1 is MNHEY and CDR2 is SVGAGI. Germline trimming cut 2 bases from V and 0 bases from J; bases unmatched to any gene: 6.